This T cell receptor beta chain was identified during a study of cytomegalovirus exposure and HLA in healthy donors. Study-level information: The platform used for the roughly 110 validation repertoires matched that of the roughly 720 first-cohort repertoires, a later analysis reported.

TCRdb keeps only in-frame clones here, not all; method: immunoSEQ multiplex PCR. The table includes 100,000 to 150,000 clones, roughly 87% detected once. CDR3 length equals 14 residues. Germline trimming cut 5 bases from V and 2 bases from J; bases unmatched to any gene: 6. The V gene's germline CDR1 is LNHDA and CDR2 SQIVND (reference sequence). The chain couples TRBV19 to TRBJ2-7, with TRBD2 matching over 7 bases. The sequencing sample was made of PBMCs. The clonotype comes from a woman in her late teens or twenties in good health and CMV-seronegative. CDR3 protein: CASSPASGPYEQYF. CDR3 coding DNA: TGTGCCAGTAGTCCGGCTAGCGGACCCTACGAGCAGTACTTC.